These 31 T cell receptor beta chains were all obtained from the same sample, sequenced in a study of T cells in Graves' hyperthyroidism and ophthalmopathy. The TCR beta CDR3 regions underwent amplification using RNA transcripts as the source. An initial round of RT-PCR targeting the TCR CDR3 relied on the HTBI primer set. TCRdb used MiXCR to reprocess the multiplex PCR reads, holding one entry per CDR3 protein. Counted here are 350,000 to 400,000 distinct CDR3 sequences, about 15% occurring once; the ten biggest clones make up approximately 9.9%. The sample consisted of blood. These TCRs come from a woman aged 55-70 years with Graves' hyperthyroidism.

There are many counts of this clonotype. The chain recombines TRBV24-1 with TRBJ2-5; 10 nucleotides agree with TRBD1. The germline gives CDR1 KGHDR, CDR2 SFDVKD. V shed 5 bases, J shed 5 bases, and the junction held 10 bases outside the gene matches. The CDR3 sequence is 16 residues long. The CDR3: CATSVPGQGGGETQYF. For the CDR3, the DNA is TGTGCCACCAGTGTTCCCGGACAGGGGGGGGGGGAGACCCAGTACTTC.

In this sample, this clonotype turned up a few times. V and J are TRBV7-2 and TRBJ2-3; 8 nucleotides line up with TRBD2. The germline V gene encodes CDR1 SGHTA and CDR2 FQGNSA. This CDR3 has 16 residues. Unmatched junction bases numbered 11, after V lost 6 bases and J lost 3 bases. The CDR3 DNA reads as TGTGCCAGCAGTGATCTGTCTAGCGGGTCGACAGATACGCAGTATTTT. Translating gives CASSDLSSGSTDTQYF.

This clonotype has at least ten counts. V is TRBV28 and J is TRBJ2-7; D unresolved. Germline loops: CDR1 MDHEN, CDR2 SYDVKM. The CDR3 is 14 residues long. V lost 5 bases, J lost 6 bases, and 17 bases lay in between. The CDR3 protein is CASSPGDSRGEQYF. The CDR3, as DNA: TGTGCCAGCAGTCCTGGGGATAGCAGAGGCGAGCAGTACTTC.

This clonotype was picked up a small number of times. This rearrangement joins TRBV7-9 to TRBJ2-1; 9 nucleotides line up with TRBD2. CDR1 and CDR2 (germline): SEHNR, FQNEAQ (reference sequence). The CDR3 is 17 amino acids. The junction had 8 bases not matched to a gene; V was cut back by 5 bases and J by 0 bases. CDR3 sequence (DNA): TGTGCCAGCAGCCCCTGGACTAGCGCAAACTCCTACAATGAGCAGTTCTTC. This gives the protein CASSPWTSANSYNEQFF.

This clonotype was recorded at least ten times. This chain uses TRBV28 with TRBJ2-3; D possibly corresponds to TRBD1 (6 bases). CDR1 MDHEN and CDR2 SYDVKM come from the germline V gene. V was cut by 4 bases and J by 2 bases, with 13 bases left in between. The CDR3 covers 15 residues. CDR3 nucleotides: TGTGCCAGCAGTTATGGCGCAGGGGTCACAGATACGCAGTATTTT. Translating gives CASSYGAGVTDTQYF.

This clonotype was seen only a few times. The V call is TRBV19, the J call TRBJ2-3, with D possibly TRBD2 on 6 matching bases. Trimming pared 3 bases from V and 5 bases from J, leaving 12 bases between. CDR1 is LNHDA, CDR2 SQIVND, per germline (reference sequence). This CDR3 has 14 residues. The CDR3 loop is CASSMFAGRDTQYF. The CDR3 DNA is TGTGCCAGTAGTATGTTTGCGGGAAGAGATACGCAGTATTTT.

Ten or more counts support this clonotype. J is TRBJ1-1 and V is TRBV20-1; D ambiguous. Germline V CDR1 and CDR2: DFQATT, SNEGSKA (reference sequence). The V end lost 0 bases, the J end lost 5 bases, and 16 bases lay between the germline ends. The CDR3 covers 15 residues. The CDR3 loop reads CSAREIGRVGTEAFF. CDR3 DNA: TGCAGTGCTAGAGAAATAGGAAGGGTTGGGACTGAAGCTTTCTTT.

This clonotype was detected only a few times. This sequence joins TRBV19 and TRBJ2-5; tentatively, D is TRBD2 (6 bases). The V gene lost 4 bases and the J gene lost 6 bases, with 12 bases spanning the gap. The CDR3 is 13 residues long. The germline CDR1 and CDR2 sequences are LNHDA and SQIVND (reference sequence). The CDR3 DNA reads as TGTGCCAGTAGTAATCGGGACTCTCAGACCCAGTACTTC. Translation: CASSNRDSQTQYF.

This clonotype was recorded at least ten times. This chain joins TRBV28 and TRBJ2-5, with 12 bases fitting TRBD2. The CDR3 totals 15 residues. Germline lookup yields CDR1 MDHEN and CDR2 SYDVKM. After removal of 3 bases from V and 4 bases from J, the junction contained 3 bases not matched to a gene. This CDR3 is CASSFGLAGRETQYF. The CDR3 bases are TGTGCCAGCAGTTTCGGACTAGCGGGAAGAGAGACCCAGTACTTC.

This clonotype was seen ten or more times. The rearrangement links TRBV24-1 to TRBJ2-1; D might be TRBD1 or TRBD2, each matching 5 bases. This CDR3 spans 13 amino acids. Between the trimmed V and J ends, which lost 4 bases and 8 bases, there was a span of 11 bases. From germline, CDR1 is KGHDR and CDR2 SFDVKD. Here the CDR3 DNA reads TGTGCCACCAGTGACAGCAGAGGGGATGAGCAGTTCTTC. It yields the protein CATSDSRGDEQFF.

This chain joins TRBV6-1 and TRBJ2-7; D possibly corresponds to TRBD2 (5 bases). CDR1 MNHNS and CDR2 SASEGT come from the germline V gene. The CDR3 is 16 residues long. Trimming took off 7 bases at V and 1 base at J, with 20 bases between the two ends. The CDR3 is CASTERLSGTSYEQYF. The CDR3 DNA is TGTGCCAGCACCGAACGACTGAGCGGTACATCCTACGAGCAGTACTTC.

This clonotype was picked up many times. This chain joins TRBV18 and TRBJ2-7; D unresolved. The ends were cut back, 1 base at V and 3 bases at J, with 7 bases in the middle. The CDR3 consists of 13 residues. Per the germline V gene, CDR1 is KGHSH and CDR2 is LQKENI. CDR3 sequence reads: CASSPLGVYEQYF. Written as DNA, the CDR3 is TGTGCCAGCTCACCACTTGGGGTCTACGAGCAGTACTTC.

This clonotype was counted at least ten times. This rearrangement joins TRBV27 to TRBJ1-6, with TRBD1 as a possible D gene (6 bases). V was pared by 5 bases and J by 9 bases, with 14 bases between. This CDR3 comprises 14 residues. Germline V lookup: CDR1 MNHEY, CDR2 SMNVEV (reference sequence). The CDR3 DNA sequence: TGTGCCAGCAGTCGCCGGGACATTGTTTCACCCCTCCACTTT. Protein product: CASSRRDIVSPLHF.

This clonotype has just a few counts. This may come from a read error, since a much larger clone is one base off. The chain combines TRBV2 with TRBJ1-1; TRBD1 is a possible D gene (5 bases). The germline V gene encodes CDR1 SNHLY and CDR2 FYNNEI. The CDR3 sequence is 13 residues long. Trimming took 10 bases from V and 3 from J, leaving 15 bases between them. The CDR3 loop is CATQTDLDTEAFF. The DNA for the CDR3 is TGTGCCACTCAGACAGATCTGGACACTGAAGCTTTCTTT.

This clonotype appeared many times. The chain has TRBV20-1 and TRBJ2-1; 10 bases map to TRBD2. Per germline, CDR1 DFQATT and CDR2 SNEGSKA (reference sequence). Trimming took 0 bases from V and 5 from J; bases not matched to a gene: 7. This CDR3 region has 16 residues. CDR3 sequence: CSAREVLAGINNEQFF. DNA of the CDR3: TGCAGTGCTAGAGAGGTACTAGCGGGGATAAACAATGAGCAGTTCTTC.

This clonotype has ten or more counts. The rearrangement uses TRBV29-1 and TRBJ2-7; 12 nucleotides line up with TRBD2. CDR1 is SQVTM and CDR2 is ANQGSEA in the germline V gene. Losses at the gene ends were 6 bases for V and 3 bases for J; bases not matched to a gene: 6. The CDR3 spans 14 residues. CDR3 nucleotide sequence: TGCAGCGTGACAGGACTAGCGGGACTCTACGAGCAGTACTTC. Translating gives CSVTGLAGLYEQYF.

This clonotype was observed at least ten times. CDR3 residues: CASSFGLSDTQYF. The CDR3 DNA reads as TGCGCCAGCAGCTTCGGGCTTTCAGATACGCAGTATTTT. V and J are TRBV5-1 and TRBJ2-3; D is ambiguous. The ends were cut back, 2 bases at V and 4 bases at J, with 8 bases in the middle. Germline V gives CDR1 SGHRS, CDR2 YFSETQ. The CDR3 totals 13 residues.

This clonotype was counted ten times or more. The chain employs TRBV5-1 and TRBJ2-2, with unresolved D. V dropped 2 bases and J dropped 1 base, with 6 bases sitting between them. The CDR3 is 14 residues long. From germline, CDR1 is SGHRS and CDR2 YFSETQ. The CDR3: CASSFRQNTGELFF. In nucleotides, the CDR3 is TGCGCCAGCAGCTTCAGACAGAACACCGGGGAGCTGTTTTTT. The variable domain in full, with the rest retrieved from reference TRBV5-1 and TRBJ2-2, is KAGVTQTPRYLIKTRGQQVTLSCSPISGHRSVSWYQQTPGQGLQFLFEYFSETQRNKGNFPGRFSGRQFSNSRSEMNVSTLELGDSALYLCASSFRQNTGELFFGEGSRLTVL.

The genes are TRBV11-3 and TRBJ1-1, with D perhaps matching TRBD1 (6 bases). The length of the CDR3 is 15 residues. CDR1 and CDR2 (germline): SGHNT, YENEEA. V lost 5 bases and J lost 4, with 17 bases in between. Here the CDR3 DNA reads TGTGCCAGCAGCGTCATAGGGGGTTTGGGCACTGAAGCTTTCTTT. Its protein is CASSVIGGLGTEAFF.

This clonotype was seen many times. This chain joins TRBV12-3 or TRBV12-4 and TRBJ1-3; D is undetermined. This CDR3 has 16 amino acids. The ends were cut back, 5 bases at V and 0 bases at J, with 14 bases in the middle. The CDR3 loop is CASSPRRRDSGNTIYF. CDR3 nucleotides: TGTGCCAGCAGTCCCCGACGGAGAGACTCTGGAAACACCATATATTTT.

As to this clonotype: Germline and junction disagree at one end, which may indicate a read error. The chain recombines TRBV7-7 with TRBJ2-7, with D unresolved. CDR1 and CDR2 from the germline V gene are SSHAT and FNYEAQ (reference sequence). The CDR3 length is 13 residues. The CDR3 DNA is TGTGCTAGCAGCTCGACATGGACCTCCGAGCAGTACTTC. Translating gives CASSSTWTSEQYF.

The sample holds one count of this clonotype. A clone one base away is much larger, so this may be a read error. The CDR3 end shows no conserved phenylalanine or tryptophan, and so a read error is likely. The chain couples TRBV27 to TRBJ1-5; D is possibly TRBD1 (6 bases). This CDR3 is built from 14 residues. CDR1 MNHEY and CDR2 SMNVEV come from the germline V gene (reference sequence). Between the trimmed V and J ends, which lost 5 bases and 0 bases, there was a span of 8 bases. CDR3 residues: CASSPRGSNQPQHS. DNA for the CDR3: TGTGCCAGCAGTCCCAGGGGTAGCAATCAGCCCCAGCATTCT.

For this clonotype: This clone may be a read error of a much larger clone one base away. The chain joins TRBV28 to TRBJ2-1; 7 positions agree with TRBD1. There are 15 residues in the CDR3. The germline V gene has CDR1 MDHEN and CDR2 SYDVKM. This CDR3 is CASSFYRGNYDEQFF. DNA for the CDR3: TGTGCCAGCAGTTTTTACAGGGGTAACTACGATGAGCAGTTCTTC.

The table lists this clonotype with many counts. V is TRBV30 and J is TRBJ2-3; perhaps D is TRBD1 or TRBD2 (5 bases each). The CDR3 runs 18 residues. Germline V CDR1 and CDR2: GTSNPN, SVGIG (reference sequence). The ends were cut back, 1 base at V and 2 bases at J, with 22 bases in the middle. In nucleotides, the CDR3 is TGTGCCTGGAGTGATGGGAAGGAAGGGACCATAAACACAGATACGCAGTATTTT. The encoded protein is CAWSDGKEGTINTDTQYF.

The genes are TRBV7-9 and TRBJ2-1; 12 nucleotides align to TRBD2. CDR1 SEHNR and CDR2 FQNEAQ come from the germline V gene (reference sequence). CDR3 length equals 19 residues. J lost 5 bases, V lost 5 bases, and 16 bases had no gene match. CDR3 residues: CASSARTSGTLLRHNEQFF. For the CDR3, the DNA is TGTGCCAGCAGCGCCAGGACTAGCGGGACCTTGTTGAGGCACAATGAGCAGTTCTTC.

The chain carries TRBV28 and TRBJ1-5, with 8 bases identical to TRBD1. CDR3 length: 13 residues. Germline-derived CDR1 and CDR2 are MDHEN and SYDVKM. V shed 8 bases, J shed 9 bases, and the junction held 9 bases outside the gene matches. The CDR3 spells CASRDRSFGPQHF. The DNA of the CDR3 is TGTGCCAGCCGGGACAGGTCGTTTGGGCCCCAGCATTTT.

This clonotype was seen at least ten times. This CDR3 is CAWSRGMYEQFF. As DNA, the CDR3 is TGTGCCTGGAGTCGAGGGATGTATGAGCAGTTCTTC. The rearrangement links TRBV30 to TRBJ2-1; TRBD2 might be the D (5 bases). The CDR3 has 12 residues. The V gene's germline CDR1 is GTSNPN and CDR2 SVGIG (reference sequence). Trimming removed 2 bases from V and 8 bases from J, with 10 bases in between.

This clonotype was recorded a few times. The chain is built from TRBV6-1 and TRBJ2-2; D tentatively reads TRBD1 or TRBD2 (6 bases each). Germline-derived CDR1 and CDR2 are MNHNS and SASEGT. CDR3 length: 16 amino acids. V was cut by 7 bases and J by 6 bases, with 21 bases left in between. This chain's CDR3 is CASIPPGAIRSGELFF. CDR3 bases: TGTGCCAGCATACCTCCGGGGGCGATCCGATCCGGGGAGCTGTTTTTT.

The sample holds many counts of this clonotype. This chain connects TRBV5-1 to TRBJ2-5, with 10 bases that match TRBD2. The CDR3 sequence is 14 residues long. Germline lookup yields CDR1 SGHRS and CDR2 YFSETQ. The ends lost 2 bases at V and 3 bases at J; junction bases unmatched: 1. As DNA, the CDR3 is TGCGCCAGCAGCTTAACTAGCGGGAAAGAGACCCAGTACTTC. Amino acids: CASSLTSGKETQYF. Full variable domain (remainder filled in from reference TRBV5-1 and TRBJ2-5): KAGVTQTPRYLIKTRGQQVTLSCSPISGHRSVSWYQQTPGQGLQFLFEYFSETQRNKGNFPGRFSGRQFSNSRSEMNVSTLELGDSALYLCASSLTSGKETQYFGPGTRLLVL.

This clonotype was found many times. The chain carries TRBV11-3 and TRBJ2-3, with 14 nucleotides matching TRBD2. V dropped 5 bases and J dropped 2; count of bases not matched to a gene: 6. CDR1 is SGHNT, CDR2 YENEEA, per germline. This CDR3 has 17 residues. In DNA, the CDR3 is TGTGCCAGCAGCCCCGGGACTAGCGGGAGTCCCACAGATACGCAGTATTTT. It codes for CASSPGTSGSPTDTQYF.

This clonotype was counted many times. The J gene is TRBJ2-5, the V gene TRBV24-1; no clear D gene. V was clipped by 4 bases and J by 2 bases, with 13 bases between them. Per the germline V gene, CDR1 is KGHDR and CDR2 is SFDVKD. The CDR3 extends over 15 amino acids. The CDR3 sequence: CATSEYSTGQETQYF. DNA of the CDR3: TGTGCCACCAGTGAGTATTCGACTGGACAAGAGACCCAGTACTTC.